One TCR beta chain is described in this entry. Its specificity is not known. The V and J ends lost 5 bases and 12 bases, in that order; junction bases with no gene match: 12. CDR1 is WNHNN and CDR2 is SYGVQD in the germline V gene (reference sequence). This CDR3 region has 13 residues. Several immunoSEQ plates held equal portions of the genomic DNA taken from each subset. Profiled with immunoSEQ multiplex PCR; TCRdb holds only in-frame clones, not every one. The data show around 2.5 million clones, with 93% seen just once and more than 0.35% held by the top ten. In the CD4+ fraction, cells were divided into CD45RA+ naive and CD45RA-negative memory subsets. The data belong to a study of shared clonotypes between healthy human individuals. Study results and caveats: Deeper or shallower sequencing was expected to change how clonotypes are shared among donors.

The sequence was collected from a man between 18 and 29 years old in good health. Some clones in this sample may be carry-over from other donors' samples. The chain employs TRBV10-1 and TRBJ1-2, with TRBD1 identical over 7 bases. Source material: naive CD4+ T cells from PBMCs. Stated subset: CD45RA+ positively selected. The CDR3 protein is CASSTKRGRVDTF. Here the CDR3 DNA reads TGCGCCAGCAGTACCAAAAGGGGGCGGGTCGACACCTTC.